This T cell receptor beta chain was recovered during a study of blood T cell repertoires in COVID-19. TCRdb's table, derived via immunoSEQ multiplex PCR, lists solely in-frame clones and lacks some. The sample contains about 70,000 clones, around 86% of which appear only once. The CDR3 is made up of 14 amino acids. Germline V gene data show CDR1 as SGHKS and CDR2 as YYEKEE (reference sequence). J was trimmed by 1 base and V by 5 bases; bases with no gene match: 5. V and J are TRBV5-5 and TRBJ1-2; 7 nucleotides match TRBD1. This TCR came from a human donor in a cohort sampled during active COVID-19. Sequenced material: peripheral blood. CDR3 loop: CASSWGQSNYGYTF. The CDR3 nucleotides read TGTGCCAGCAGTTGGGGACAGAGTAACTATGGCTACACCTTC.